Listed here are 14 T cell receptor beta chains from one sample, sequenced in a study of blood T cell repertoires in COVID-19. Some clones are missing from TCRdb's copy, which holds only in-frame ones; the method was immunoSEQ multiplex PCR. The data show a few hundred thousand clones, with roughly nine tenths seen just once and roughly 4% held by the top ten. The sequenced material came from peripheral blood. Receptors originate from a woman aged 60 to 75 with COVID-19, enrolled during active disease.

V usage is TRBV24-1 and J usage is TRBJ1-4, with TRBD1 identical over 10 bases. The CDR3 is 17 residues long. V lost 1 base, J lost 1 base, and 2 bases stayed unmatched. The germline gives CDR1 KGHDR, CDR2 SFDVKD. CDR3 region: CATSDFGQGGTNEKLFF. CDR3 bases: TGTGCCACCAGTGATTTCGGACAGGGGGGAACTAATGAAAAACTGTTTTTT.

This chain links TRBV18 with TRBJ1-2; TRBD1 agrees at 8 bases. Germline V gene sequence: CDR1 KGHSH, CDR2 LQKENI. This CDR3 comprises 14 residues. The V gene end was trimmed by 3 bases and the J gene end by 1 base; junction bases not matched to a gene: 1. CDR3 region: CASSPTGVNYGYTF. CDR3 nucleotide sequence: TGTGCCAGCTCACCGACAGGGGTTAACTATGGCTACACCTTC.

The chain employs TRBV2 and TRBJ1-1, with 7 bases aligning to TRBD1. The CDR3 length is 15 residues. V dropped 6 bases and J dropped 0; count of bases not matched to a gene: 7. Germline CDR1 and CDR2: SNHLY and FYNNEI. CDR3 nucleotide sequence: TGTGCCAGCAGGGACCGACAGGGACTGAACACTGAAGCTTTCTTT. Translating it yields CASRDRQGLNTEAFF.

The chain's CDR3 is CASSLGAGYEQYF. The CDR3 DNA sequence: TGTGCCAGCAGCTTAGGGGCGGGGTACGAGCAGTACTTC. The J gene is TRBJ2-7, the V gene TRBV7-3, with D perhaps TRBD2 (6 bases). Germline CDR1 SGHTA, CDR2 FQGTGA. The V gene lost 2 bases and the J gene lost 4 bases, with 9 bases spanning the gap. The CDR3 covers 13 residues.

This sequence joins TRBV30 and TRBJ1-6; weak D call: TRBD1 (5 bases). Germline V lookup: CDR1 GTSNPN, CDR2 SVGIG (reference sequence). Trimming cost V 3 bases and J 7 bases, with 16 bases left between them. This CDR3 is 15 amino acids long. The CDR3 loop reads CAWRRGGTGNSPLHF. Written as DNA, the CDR3 is TGTGCCTGGAGGAGGGGAGGCACCGGGAATTCACCCCTCCACTTT.

The chain combines TRBV5-1 with TRBJ2-7, with D possibly matching TRBD1 (6 bases). V lost 5 bases to trimming and J lost 5 bases, with 23 bases between them. The CDR3 length is 16 residues. Germline V gene data show CDR1 as SGHRS and CDR2 as YFSETQ. CDR3: CASSKDRTAVNDEQYF. DNA of the CDR3: TGCGCCAGCAGTAAGGATCGGACAGCGGTGAATGACGAGCAGTACTTC.

CDR3 nucleotides: TGTGCCAGTAGTATCGGCAGGGGGCCTGCTGAAGCTTTCTTT. Its translation: CASSIGRGPAEAFF. The chain carries TRBV19 and TRBJ1-1; 8 nucleotides agree with TRBD1. CDR3 length: 14 residues. J gave up 6 bases and V 3 bases, and 6 bases lay outside the gene matches. The germline CDR1 and CDR2 sequences are LNHDA and SQIVND (reference sequence). The whole variable domain, remainder taken from reference TRBV19 and TRBJ1-1, is DGGITQSPKYLFRKEGQNVTLSCEQNLNHDAMYWYRQDPGQGLRLIYYSQIVNDFQKGDIAEGYSVSREKKESFPLTVTSAQKNPTAFYLCASSIGRGPAEAFFGQGTRLTVV.

V and J are TRBV19 and TRBJ1-4; perhaps TRBD1 as D (6 bases). Germline V gene data show CDR1 as LNHDA and CDR2 as SQIVND (reference sequence). CDR3 length equals 15 residues. V lost 5 bases and J 10 bases, leaving 20 bases between the germline ends. The CDR3 loop is CASSPQTGASGKLFF. Written as DNA, the CDR3 is TGTGCCAGTAGTCCTCAGACAGGCGCCTCTGGAAAACTGTTTTTT.

This clone was recorded once. V usage is TRBV3-1 (or the pseudogene TRBV3-2) and J usage is TRBJ1-2; D not certain. Trimming pared 3 bases from V and 0 bases from J, leaving 14 bases between. The germline gives CDR1 LGHDT, CDR2 YNNKEL (reference sequence). The CDR3 consists of 16 residues. The CDR3 DNA is TGTGCCAGCAGCCAGGTAGGAGAGGTGGCTAACTATGGCTACACCTTC. The encoded protein is CASSQVGEVANYGYTF.

This clone was counted between two and nine times. The V call is TRBV28, the J call TRBJ2-7; 7 bases are shared with TRBD2. Germline V CDR1 and CDR2: MDHEN, SYDVKM. The CDR3 extends over 15 amino acids. Trimming cost V 4 bases and J 0 bases; bases outside gene matches: 6. For the CDR3, the DNA is TGTGCCAGCAGTTCCCTCCGGGACTACTCCTACGAGCAGTACTTC. This gives the protein CASSSLRDYSYEQYF. Full variable domain (remainder filled in from reference TRBV28 and TRBJ2-7): DVKVTQSSRYLVKRTGEKVFLECVQDMDHENMFWYRQDPGLGLRLIYFSYDVKMKEKGDIPEGYSVSREKKERFSLILESASTNQTSMYLCASSSLRDYSYEQYFGPGTRLTVT.

The chain links TRBV5-1 to TRBJ1-1; 11 bases agree with TRBD1. The CDR3 spans 17 residues. The germline V gene has CDR1 SGHRS and CDR2 YFSETQ. The trim removed 3 bases at V and 0 bases at J, leaving 7 bases unmatched. The CDR3: CASSYLGDRGMNTEAFF. Written as DNA, the CDR3 is TGCGCCAGCAGCTATCTTGGGGACAGGGGGATGAACACTGAAGCTTTCTTT.

The chain is built from TRBV19 and TRBJ1-4; D is uncertain. Trimming removed 3 bases from V and 2 bases from J, with 10 bases in between. CDR1 and CDR2 (germline): LNHDA, SQIVND (reference sequence). The CDR3 is 15 amino acids. DNA of the CDR3: TGTGCCAGTAGTATGGCGGGAGCCACTAATGAAAAACTGTTTTTT. Its translation is CASSMAGATNEKLFF.

V usage is TRBV28 and J usage is TRBJ1-2, with D possibly matching TRBD1 (5 bases). Germline V gene data show CDR1 as MDHEN and CDR2 as SYDVKM. Between the trimmed V and J ends, which lost 2 bases and 5 bases, there was a span of 6 bases. The CDR3 covers 12 residues. CDR3 loop: CASSLQGYGYTF. The CDR3 region has the DNA TGTGCCAGCAGTTTACAGGGTTATGGCTACACCTTC.

The chain is built from TRBV7-9 and TRBJ2-5; no firm D call. V lost 2 bases and J 0 bases, leaving 4 bases between the germline ends. The CDR3 runs to 13 residues. CDR1 and CDR2 (germline): SEHNR, FQNEAQ (reference sequence). CDR3 in amino acids: CASSLPNQETQYF. The CDR3 DNA sequence: TGTGCCAGCAGCTTACCCAACCAAGAGACCCAGTACTTC.